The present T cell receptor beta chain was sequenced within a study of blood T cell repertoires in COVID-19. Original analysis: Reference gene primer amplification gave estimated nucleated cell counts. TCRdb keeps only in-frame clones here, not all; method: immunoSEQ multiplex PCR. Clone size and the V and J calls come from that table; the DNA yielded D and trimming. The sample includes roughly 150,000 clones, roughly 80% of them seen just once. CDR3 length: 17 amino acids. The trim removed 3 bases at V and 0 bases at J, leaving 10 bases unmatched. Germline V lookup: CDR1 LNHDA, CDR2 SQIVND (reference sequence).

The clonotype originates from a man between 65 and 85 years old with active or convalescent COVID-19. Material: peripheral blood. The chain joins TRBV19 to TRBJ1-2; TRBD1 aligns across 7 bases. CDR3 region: CASSISTNGQANYGYTF. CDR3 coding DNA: TGTGCCAGTAGTATTTCAACCAATGGACAGGCTAACTATGGCTACACCTTC.